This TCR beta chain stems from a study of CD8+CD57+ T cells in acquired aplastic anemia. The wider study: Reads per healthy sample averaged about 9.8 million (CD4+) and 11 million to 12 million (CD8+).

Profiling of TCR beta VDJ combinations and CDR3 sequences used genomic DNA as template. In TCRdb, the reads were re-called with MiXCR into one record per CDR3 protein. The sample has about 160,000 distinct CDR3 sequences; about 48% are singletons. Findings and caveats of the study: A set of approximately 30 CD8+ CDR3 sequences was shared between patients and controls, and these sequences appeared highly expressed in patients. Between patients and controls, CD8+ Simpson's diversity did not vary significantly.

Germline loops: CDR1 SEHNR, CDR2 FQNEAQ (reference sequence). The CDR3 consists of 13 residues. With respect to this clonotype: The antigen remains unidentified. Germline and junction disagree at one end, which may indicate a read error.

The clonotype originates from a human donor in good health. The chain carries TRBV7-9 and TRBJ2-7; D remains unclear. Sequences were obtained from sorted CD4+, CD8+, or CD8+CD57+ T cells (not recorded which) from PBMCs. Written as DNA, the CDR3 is TGTGCCAGCAGCTTAGTTTTGTCCTCCGAGCAGTACTTC. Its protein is CASSLVLSSEQYF.